Listed below are T cell receptor beta chains from one sample, sequenced in a study of blood T cell repertoires in COVID-19. Measured with immunoSEQ multiplex PCR; TCRdb has only the in-frame clones, and not every one. The data contain some 50,000 clones, around 83% of them singletons. Sequencing was done on a sample of peripheral blood. The receptors shown here come from a woman of 80 years or more with acute or convalescent COVID-19. Both conserved end residues are part of each CDR3. D genes are given only for firm matches. Only part of the rows carry a size: once, few, many, or a class if the clone is expanded.

J gene: TRBJ2-3; V gene: TRBV6-4; D gene: TRBD2; clone size: .; CDR3 DNA: TGTGCCAGCAGTGACTCGGCGATAGCGGGGAAGGCAGATACGCAGTATTTT; CDR3 protein: CASSDSAIAGKADTQYF
J gene: TRBJ1-2; V gene: TRBV5-1; D gene: .; clone size: .; CDR3 DNA: TGCGCCAGCTGGGGGGGGCCGAGCGGCTACACCTTC; CDR3 protein: CASWGGPSGYTF
J gene: TRBJ1-1; V gene: TRBV5-1; D gene: .; clone size: .; CDR3 DNA: TGCGCCAGCAGCTTAGAGCCTCGCCAGACACGGAACACTGAAGCTTTCTTT; CDR3 protein: CASSLEPRQTRNTEAFF
J gene: TRBJ2-1; V gene: TRBV9; D gene: TRBD1; clone size: .; CDR3 DNA: TGTGCCAGCAGCGCCGGACAGGGTAACTCCTACAATGAGCAGTTCTTC; CDR3 protein: CASSAGQGNSYNEQFF
J gene: TRBJ1-1; V gene: TRBV18; D gene: .; clone size: once; CDR3 DNA: TGTGCCAGCTCACTTGGGCAAGGCACTGAAGCTTTCTTT; CDR3 protein: CASSLGQGTEAFF
J gene: TRBJ2-7; V gene: TRBV7-3; D gene: TRBD1; clone size: .; CDR3 DNA: TGTGCCAGCAGCCCCCGGACAGGGGCCGCCTACGAGCAGTACTTC; CDR3 protein: CASSPRTGAAYEQYF
J gene: TRBJ2-7; V gene: TRBV5-1; D gene: .; clone size: few; CDR3 DNA: TGCGCCAGCAGCTTGGTCAGGGGTTCGGGGTACGAGCAGTACTTC; CDR3 protein: CASSLVRGSGYEQYF
J gene: TRBJ1-5; V gene: TRBV27; D gene: TRBD1; clone size: .; CDR3 DNA: TGTGCCAGCAGAATGACAGGGAACAGTGGATTCTCGGTCAGTCAGCCCCAGCATTTT; CDR3 protein: CASRMTGNSGFSVSQPQHF
J gene: TRBJ1-2; V gene: TRBV3-1/TRBV3-2; D gene: TRBD1; clone size: .; CDR3 DNA: TGTGCCAGCAGCCAAGCAGGGGGCGAGGGCTATGGCTACACCTTC; CDR3 protein: CASSQAGGEGYGYTF
J gene: TRBJ1-2; V gene: TRBV19; D gene: TRBD1; clone size: .; CDR3 DNA: TGTGCCAGTAGTATAACAGGGGGCGGAAACTATGGCTACACCTTC; CDR3 protein: CASSITGGGNYGYTF
J gene: TRBJ2-2; V gene: TRBV6-6; D gene: .; clone size: .; CDR3 DNA: TGTGCCAGCAGCTATTTCCCTTTGGGGCAGGGCGCGAACACCGGGGAGCTGTTTTTT; CDR3 protein: CASSYFPLGQGANTGELFF
J gene: TRBJ1-2; V gene: TRBV27; D gene: TRBD1; clone size: once; CDR3 DNA: TGTGCCTCCAGGACAGGGGGGAATTCTGGCTACACCTTC; CDR3 protein: CASRTGGNSGYTF
J gene: TRBJ2-1; V gene: TRBV10-1; D gene: TRBD1; clone size: .; CDR3 DNA: TGCGCCAGCAGTGAGGAGGGACAGCGGTACAATGAGCAGTTCTTC; CDR3 protein: CASSEEGQRYNEQFF
J gene: TRBJ2-7; V gene: TRBV6-2/TRBV6-3; D gene: .; clone size: .; CDR3 DNA: TGTGCCAGCAGTACCCTCACAGGGCTCGACTTCTACGAGCAGTACTTC; CDR3 protein: CASSTLTGLDFYEQYF
J gene: TRBJ1-3; V gene: TRBV4-1; D gene: .; clone size: few; CDR3 DNA: TGCGCCAGCAGCCAAGGTCTCAGCTCTGGAAACACCATATATTTT; CDR3 protein: CASSQGLSSGNTIYF
J gene: TRBJ1-5; V gene: TRBV19; D gene: .; clone size: .; CDR3 DNA: TGTGCCAGTGGTATGCGGGAACAGCCCCAGCATTTT; CDR3 protein: CASGMREQPQHF
J gene: TRBJ2-7; V gene: TRBV4-1; D gene: .; clone size: .; CDR3 DNA: TGCGCCAGCAGCCAAGTAAACATGGCGGGGAGCGAGCAGTACTTC; CDR3 protein: CASSQVNMAGSEQYF
J gene: TRBJ2-3; V gene: TRBV6-1; D gene: TRBD2; clone size: many; CDR3 DNA: TGTGCCAGCAGTGAAGCACTAGCGGGCGGCACAGATACGCAGTATTTT; CDR3 protein: CASSEALAGGTDTQYF
J gene: TRBJ1-5; V gene: TRBV25-1; D gene: .; clone size: .; CDR3 DNA: TGTGCCAGCAGTGATCGGGTCAATCAGCCCCAGCATTTT; CDR3 protein: CASSDRVNQPQHF
J gene: TRBJ1-1; V gene: TRBV6-1; D gene: .; clone size: .; CDR3 DNA: TGTGCCAGCAGTGACCCGGGTAGATTCACTGAAGCTTTCTTT; CDR3 protein: CASSDPGRFTEAFF
J gene: TRBJ2-1; V gene: TRBV5-1; D gene: TRBD1; clone size: few; CDR3 DNA: TGCGCCAGCAGCTCCTTGGTCATTGGGGACAGAGCTTACAATGAGCAGTTCTTC; CDR3 protein: CASSSLVIGDRAYNEQFF
J gene: TRBJ2-2; V gene: TRBV15; D gene: .; clone size: .; CDR3 DNA: TGTGCCACCAGCAGAGATCAAGGAGGAGTTATGTCTGACACCGGGGAGCTGTTTTTT; CDR3 protein: CATSRDQGGVMSDTGELFF
J gene: TRBJ1-5; V gene: TRBV19; D gene: TRBD1; clone size: .; CDR3 DNA: TGTGCCAGTAGATCAGAGGGGGCGGGTCAGCCCCAGCATTTT; CDR3 protein: CASRSEGAGQPQHF
J gene: TRBJ1-1; V gene: TRBV5-1; D gene: TRBD1; clone size: .; CDR3 DNA: TGCGCCAGCACCTCGCAGGGGGAACTAACTGAAGCTTTCTTT; CDR3 protein: CASTSQGELTEAFF
J gene: TRBJ1-1; V gene: TRBV7-9; D gene: TRBD1; clone size: .; CDR3 DNA: TGTGCCATCACAGGGGCGAACACTGAAGCTTTCTTT; CDR3 protein: CAITGANTEAFF
J gene: TRBJ1-2; V gene: TRBV7-3; D gene: TRBD1; clone size: once; CDR3 DNA: TGTGCCAGCAGCTCCGGACAGGGGTTGAACTATGGCTACACCTTC; CDR3 protein: CASSSGQGLNYGYTF
J gene: TRBJ2-3; V gene: TRBV11-2; D gene: .; clone size: .; CDR3 DNA: TGTGCCAGCAGCCCGGCAGATACGCAGTATTTT; CDR3 protein: CASSPADTQYF
J gene: TRBJ2-5; V gene: TRBV5-5; D gene: .; clone size: .; CDR3 DNA: TGTGCCAGCAGTGGGGCAGGGAAAATGGAGACCCAGTACTTC; CDR3 protein: CASSGAGKMETQYF
J gene: TRBJ2-1; V gene: TRBV7-3; D gene: TRBD2; clone size: .; CDR3 DNA: TGTGCCAGCAGCCCCGGACTAGCGGAAGGATTTGAGCAGTTCTTC; CDR3 protein: CASSPGLAEGFEQFF
J gene: TRBJ2-7; V gene: TRBV5-4; D gene: .; clone size: .; CDR3 DNA: TGTGCCAGCAGCTTGGATCTCTACGAGCAGTACTTC; CDR3 protein: CASSLDLYEQYF
J gene: TRBJ1-1; V gene: TRBV3-1/TRBV3-2; D gene: .; clone size: .; CDR3 DNA: TGTGCCAGCAGCCAAGAATTGACATTGAACACTGAAGCTTTCTTT; CDR3 protein: CASSQELTLNTEAFF
J gene: TRBJ1-2; V gene: TRBV11-2; D gene: .; clone size: .; CDR3 DNA: TGTGCCAGCAGCTTAGGGGGAGATAACTATGGCTACACCTTC; CDR3 protein: CASSLGGDNYGYTF
J gene: TRBJ1-5; V gene: TRBV2; D gene: TRBD1; clone size: .; CDR3 DNA: TGTGCCAGCAGTGAAGGACAGGGGGCGGCTCAGCCCCAGCATTTT; CDR3 protein: CASSEGQGAAQPQHF
J gene: TRBJ2-7; V gene: TRBV20-1; D gene: TRBD2; clone size: once; CDR3 DNA: TGCAGTGCTAGTGTGCGGGGGAGCTCCTACGAGCAGTACTTC; CDR3 protein: CSASVRGSSYEQYF
J gene: TRBJ1-3; V gene: TRBV2; D gene: .; clone size: once; CDR3 DNA: TGTGCCACCAGAATCGACAGGTCCTCTGGAAACACCATATATTTT; CDR3 protein: CATRIDRSSGNTIYF
J gene: TRBJ1-1; V gene: TRBV5-8; D gene: TRBD1; clone size: .; CDR3 DNA: TGTGCCAGCAGACCTGGGACAGGGAGGATGGGGACTGAAGCTTTCTTT; CDR3 protein: CASRPGTGRMGTEAFF
J gene: TRBJ1-1; V gene: TRBV2; D gene: TRBD1; clone size: .; CDR3 DNA: TGTGCCAGCAGGACACAGGGGGCGTCGGTGAACACTGAAGCTTTCTTT; CDR3 protein: CASRTQGASVNTEAFF
J gene: TRBJ2-4; V gene: TRBV5-1; D gene: TRBD1; clone size: once; CDR3 DNA: TGCGCCAGCACTTGGGGGGACAGGGGGCCGGAAAACATTCAGTACTTC; CDR3 protein: CASTWGDRGPENIQYF
J gene: TRBJ1-6; V gene: TRBV18; D gene: .; clone size: .; CDR3 DNA: TGTGCCAGCTCACCGGCCCAGGGTGGGAAGGGGGATTCACCCCTCCACTTT; CDR3 protein: CASSPAQGGKGDSPLHF
J gene: TRBJ1-1; V gene: TRBV6-5; D gene: .; clone size: .; CDR3 DNA: TGTGCCAGCAGTTTTGGCGTCGGGGACACTGAAGCTTTCTTT; CDR3 protein: CASSFGVGDTEAFF
J gene: TRBJ1-1; V gene: TRBV6-6; D gene: .; clone size: .; CDR3 DNA: TGTGCCAGCAGTTACCCCACAGACAGTTTTATCACTGAAGCTTTCTTT; CDR3 protein: CASSYPTDSFITEAFF
J gene: TRBJ2-3; V gene: TRBV5-8; D gene: .; clone size: .; CDR3 DNA: TGTGCCAGCAGCGTGGGGCAGTACACAGATACGCAGTATTTT; CDR3 protein: CASSVGQYTDTQYF
J gene: TRBJ1-1; V gene: TRBV30; D gene: .; clone size: .; CDR3 DNA: TGTGCCTGGAGTGTAAGTAGGGGGAACACTGAAGCTTTCTTT; CDR3 protein: CAWSVSRGNTEAFF